Below, 25 T cell receptor beta chains from the same sample are listed, as sequenced in a study of T cells after posttransplantation cyclophosphamide. Cyclophosphamide on days +3 and +4 followed busulfan-fludarabine conditioning and a marrow graft. Sequenced by immunoSEQ multiplex PCR; TCRdb stores in-frame clones only, minus some. The sample lists fewer than 12,000 clones; 70% to 90% were seen once. The sequencing here drew on PBMCs, taken after allogeneic stem cell transplant with posttransplant cyclophosphamide. The receptors originated from a female patient aged 50-59 years who received an allogeneic stem cell transplant from a related donor, was CMV-positive, and had no GVHD. These T cells may partly come from the graft donor.

V is TRBV10-3 and J is TRBJ2-1; 8 positions agree with TRBD2. The CDR3 runs to 15 residues. With V trimmed by 8 bases and J by 2 bases, 8 bases remained unmatched. The germline V gene encodes CDR1 ENHRY and CDR2 SYGVKD. The CDR3 region has the DNA TGTGCCATCGGACGTAGCGGGGACGCCTACAATGAGCAGTTCTTC. Translation: CAIGRSGDAYNEQFF.

This chain uses TRBV29-1 with TRBJ2-5; D perhaps matches TRBD1 (6 bases). Germline CDR1 and CDR2: SQVTM and ANQGSEA. Trimming cost V 5 bases and J 5 bases, with 12 bases left between them. This CDR3 comprises 12 residues. CDR3 in amino acids: CSVTGTRETQYF. CDR3 in DNA: TGCAGCGTTACAGGGACGAGGGAGACCCAGTACTTC.

This sequence joins TRBV5-1 and TRBJ1-2; 8 bases are shared with TRBD1. V shed 0 bases and J 5 bases; nucleotides not matched to a gene: 6. In germline, CDR1 is SGHRS, CDR2 YFSETQ. CDR3 length: 15 residues. The DNA for the CDR3 is TGCGCCAGCAGCTTGGGACAGGGGACGACTTATGGCTACACCTTC. This translates into CASSLGQGTTYGYTF.

The sample holds one count of this clone. The rearrangement uses TRBV6-7 and TRBJ2-7; TRBD2 aligns across 12 bases. TRBV6-7 is an open reading frame, and its role is uncertain. The CDR3 is 18 amino acids. The trim removed 6 bases at V and 2 bases at J, leaving 14 bases unmatched. DNA for the CDR3: TGTGCCAGCAGCTACACGGCTAGCGGGGGGGCCCAAACCTACGAGCAGTACTTC. Translation: CASSYTASGGAQTYEQYF.

The chain combines TRBV9 with TRBJ2-3; TRBD2 might be the D (5 bases). The CDR3 is made up of 15 amino acids. With 0 bases removed from V and 4 bases from J, the gap between germline ends came to 12 bases. Germline V gene sequence: CDR1 SGDLS, CDR2 YYNGEE. The CDR3 region is CASSVDPSSADTQYF. In nucleotides, the CDR3 is TGTGCCAGCAGCGTAGATCCAAGTAGCGCAGATACGCAGTATTTT.

This clone appeared once. The chain recombines TRBV28 with TRBJ1-3; D ambiguous. This CDR3 spans 14 amino acids. CDR1 and CDR2 (germline): MDHEN, SYDVKM. V lost 2 bases to trimming and J lost 3 bases, with 8 bases between them. The chain's CDR3 is CASSLSRFGNTIYF. DNA of the CDR3: TGTGCCAGCAGTTTAAGCAGGTTTGGAAACACCATATATTTT.

The chain carries TRBV7-9 and TRBJ1-1; 8 bases map to TRBD1. The CDR3 consists of 13 residues. After removal of 3 bases from V and 8 bases from J, the junction contained 5 bases not matched to a gene. From germline, CDR1 is SEHNR and CDR2 FQNEAQ (reference sequence). The CDR3 region has the DNA TGTGCCAGCAGCTTCCTCGGACAGGGCGAAGCTTTCTTT. Translating gives CASSFLGQGEAFF.

The chain carries TRBV19 and TRBJ2-3, with 10 nucleotides matching TRBD2. The CDR3 consists of 15 residues. Germline loops: CDR1 LNHDA, CDR2 SQIVND (reference sequence). Trimming cost V 3 bases and J 3 bases; bases outside gene matches: 3. Here the CDR3 DNA reads TGTGCCAGTAGTATTCTAGCGGGGGCAACAGATACGCAGTATTTT. It codes for CASSILAGATDTQYF.

The CDR3 spells CASSTTGGQQPQHF. DNA for the CDR3: TGTGCCAGTAGTACGACAGGGGGCCAACAGCCCCAGCATTTT. This chain links TRBV19 with TRBJ1-5; TRBD1 matches 10 bases. The CDR3 loop spans 14 amino acids. With 4 bases clipped from V and 7 bases from J, the junction kept 4 bases outside the gene matches. CDR1 LNHDA and CDR2 SQIVND come from the germline V gene (reference sequence).

In this sample, this clone turned up once. The rearrangement links TRBV5-1 to TRBJ1-1; 7 bases match TRBD1. The trim removed 3 bases at V and 0 bases at J, leaving 5 bases unmatched. The germline CDR1 and CDR2 sequences are SGHRS and YFSETQ. This CDR3 spans 15 amino acids. As DNA, the CDR3 is TGCGCCAGCAGCTGGGGACAGACCCTGAACACTGAAGCTTTCTTT. It yields the protein CASSWGQTLNTEAFF. Full variable domain (outside the CDR3, taken from reference TRBV5-1 and TRBJ1-1): KAGVTQTPRYLIKTRGQQVTLSCSPISGHRSVSWYQQTPGQGLQFLFEYFSETQRNKGNFPGRFSGRQFSNSRSEMNVSTLELGDSALYLCASSWGQTLNTEAFFGQGTRLTVV.

This clone was seen a handful of times. In nucleotides, the CDR3 is TGTGCCAGTAGTTTTCCGGGGATAAACGTCAATCAGCCCCAGCATTTT. It specifies CASSFPGINVNQPQHF. V is TRBV19 and J is TRBJ1-5, with D hard to call. V lost 5 bases to trimming and J lost 3 bases, with 17 bases between them. CDR3 length equals 16 residues. From germline, CDR1 is LNHDA and CDR2 SQIVND (reference sequence).

V usage is TRBV20-1 and J usage is TRBJ1-3, with D uncertain. The CDR3 length is 11 residues. V was cut by 6 bases and J by 8 bases, with 11 bases left in between. The V gene's germline CDR1 is DFQATT and CDR2 SNEGSKA (reference sequence). CDR3 DNA: TGCAGTGCCTCGTTTATAGACACCATATATTTT. Protein product: CSASFIDTIYF.

This clone has a single count. The chain recombines TRBV5-1 with TRBJ2-1; TRBD2 matches 10 bases. The CDR3 extends over 16 amino acids. The ends lost 4 bases at V and 4 bases at J; junction bases unmatched: 8. The germline V gene encodes CDR1 SGHRS and CDR2 YFSETQ. The DNA for the CDR3 is TGCGCCAGCAGCCCGCAGGGGACTAGCGAGTACAATGAGCAGTTCTTC. It translates to CASSPQGTSEYNEQFF.

This rearrangement joins TRBV18 to TRBJ2-2; 7 nucleotides line up with TRBD1. The CDR3 totals 16 residues. J gave up 2 bases and V 4 bases, and 7 bases lay outside the gene matches. CDR1 is KGHSH, CDR2 LQKENI, per germline. The CDR3 here is CASSRTGTANTGELFF. CDR3 nucleotide sequence: TGTGCCAGCTCACGAACCGGGACAGCAAACACCGGGGAGCTGTTTTTT.

The rearrangement joins TRBV7-9 to TRBJ2-7; 7 bases match TRBD1. The CDR3 consists of 14 residues. Germline V gene sequence: CDR1 SEHNR, CDR2 FQNEAQ (reference sequence). V shed 5 bases, J shed 0 bases, and the junction held 4 bases outside the gene matches. The CDR3 coding sequence is TGTGCCAGCAGCCTCCCAGGGGGCTCCTACGAGCAGTACTTC. It specifies CASSLPGGSYEQYF.

V is TRBV7-8 and J is TRBJ2-7; 7 bases match TRBD1. J gave up 3 bases and V 5 bases, and 10 bases lay outside the gene matches. This CDR3 is 15 amino acids long. In germline, CDR1 is SGHVS, CDR2 FQNEAQ. The CDR3 region has the DNA TGTGCCAGCAGCACACCATGGGACAGACACTACGAGCAGTACTTC. Translated: CASSTPWDRHYEQYF.

This clone was recorded once. The V and J genes are TRBV7-2 and TRBJ2-7, with D possibly being TRBD1 (6 bases). CDR1 is SGHTA and CDR2 is FQGNSA in the germline V gene. The CDR3 consists of 14 residues. Between the trimmed V and J ends, which lost 4 bases and 2 bases, there was a span of 12 bases. CDR3 protein: CASSSNRAAYEQYF. The CDR3 DNA reads as TGTGCCAGCAGCTCTAACAGGGCCGCCTACGAGCAGTACTTC.

The count of this clone is one. The J gene is TRBJ2-2, the V gene TRBV6-5; a weak D match, TRBD2 (5 bases). The germline V gene has CDR1 MNHEY and CDR2 SVGAGI. The CDR3 is 15 amino acids. V gave up 3 bases and J gave up 4 bases, with 12 bases separating them. CDR3 residues: CASSYGRAGTGELFF. The CDR3 bases are TGTGCCAGCAGTTATGGAAGGGCGGGCACCGGGGAGCTGTTTTTT.

This clone was picked up a small number of times. This sequence joins TRBV7-3 and TRBJ2-3; 8 bases line up with TRBD2. The CDR3 contains 15 residues. Germline CDR1 and CDR2: SGHTA and FQGTGA. V trimming: 5 bases; J trimming: 5 bases; junction bases outside the gene matches: 9. This CDR3 reads CASSPSGGMLDTQYF. The CDR3 DNA reads as TGTGCCAGCAGCCCAAGCGGGGGAATGTTAGATACGCAGTATTTT. Full variable domain (remainder filled in from reference TRBV7-3 and TRBJ2-3): GAGVSQTPSNKVTEKGKYVELRCDPISGHTALYWYRQSLGQGPEFLIYFQGTGAADDSGLPNDRFFAVRPEGSVSTLKIQRTERGDSAVYLCASSPSGGMLDTQYFGPGTRLTVL.

This chain links TRBV7-9 with TRBJ1-5; 7 bases match TRBD1. Germline CDR1 and CDR2: SEHNR and FQNEAQ (reference sequence). V was clipped by 4 bases and J by 7 bases; unmatched bases: 4. This CDR3 contains 13 residues. The CDR3, as DNA: TGTGCCAGCAGCTCACAGGGGAACCAGCCCCAGCATTTT. Translated: CASSSQGNQPQHF. Complete variable domain (other parts from reference TRBV7-9 and TRBJ1-5): DTGVSQNPRHKITKRGQNVTFRCDPISEHNRLYWYRQTLGQGPEFLTYFQNEAQLEKSRLLSDRFSAERPKGSFSTLEIQRTEQGDSAMYLCASSSQGNQPQHFGDGTRLSIL.

This chain uses TRBV23-1 with TRBJ2-1; D unresolved. TRBV23-1 is flagged as an ORF with uncertain function. The CDR3 is 12 amino acids. V lost 1 base and J lost 8, with 6 bases in between. In DNA form, the CDR3 reads TGCGCCAGCAGTCAATGTAGAGATGAGCAGTTCTTC. Protein: CASSQCRDEQFF.

This clone turned up a few times. The chain has TRBV28 and TRBJ1-1; D may be TRBD1 (5 bases). Germline V lookup: CDR1 MDHEN, CDR2 SYDVKM. Trimming stripped 2 bases from V and 4 bases from J, with 11 bases between. The CDR3 length is 14 residues. The CDR3 sequence is CASSLLARVTEAFF. CDR3 coding DNA: TGTGCCAGCAGTTTACTCGCCAGGGTCACTGAAGCTTTCTTT.

In this sample, this clone turned up a few times. V gene TRBV7-9 combines with J gene TRBJ1-1, with no clear D. Trimming stripped 1 base from V and 1 base from J, with 10 bases between. The CDR3 is made up of 15 amino acids. Germline CDR1 reads SEHNR; CDR2 reads FQNEAQ (reference sequence). CDR3 DNA sequence: TGTGCCAGCAGCTTAGATGTCAGTTGGAACACTGAAGCTTTCTTT. Its translation: CASSLDVSWNTEAFF.

This chain joins TRBV5-1 and TRBJ2-7, with 7 bases that match TRBD1. Germline-derived CDR1 and CDR2 are SGHRS and YFSETQ. Trimming cost V 0 bases and J 1 base; bases outside gene matches: 7. This CDR3 is built from 16 residues. DNA of the CDR3: TGCGCCAGCAGCTTGGGACAGGGTGGGGGATCCTACGAGCAGTACTTC. As protein: CASSLGQGGGSYEQYF.

The CDR3 DNA reads TGCGCCAGCAGCCAAGGGACAGGATACACCTACGAGCAGTACTTC. This sequence encodes CASSQGTGYTYEQYF. The genes are TRBV4-3 and TRBJ2-7, with 7 bases that match TRBD1. Losses at the gene ends were 1 base for V and 2 bases for J; bases not matched to a gene: 5. CDR3 length: 15 amino acids. The germline CDR1 and CDR2 sequences are LGHNA and YSLEER.